One sample yielded the 21 T cell receptor beta chains listed below, sequenced in a study of metastatic and nonmetastatic thyroid tumors. No patient received treatment before thyroid surgery. TCRdb re-clonotyped the PCR reads through MiXCR. Of tens of thousands of clones listed, 15% are singletons. Material for sequencing was blood. Source of these receptors: a female donor with papillary thyroid cancer or a benign thyroid nodule (not recorded which). Some clones in this sample may be carry-over from other donors' samples.

The chain carries TRBV12-3 or TRBV12-4 and TRBJ2-3; D possibly matches TRBD1 or TRBD2 (6 bases each). This CDR3 region has 14 residues. The germline V and J ends were trimmed by 8 bases and 13 bases, with 25 bases remaining between them. CDR3 DNA: TGTGCCAGCGAAAGGGGGGTGATCGCAGATAAGAAGTATTTT. This sequence encodes CASERGVIADKKYF.

V usage is TRBV7-2 and J usage is TRBJ2-7, with D hard to call. The length of the CDR3 is 18 residues. V dropped 0 bases and J dropped 3 bases, with 21 bases sitting between them. Germline CDR1 SGHTA, CDR2 FQGNSA. The CDR3 protein is CASSLAGVILRQCYEQYF. Written as DNA, the CDR3 is TGTGCCAGCAGCTTAGCGGGTGTCATTCTAAGACAATGCTACGAGCAGTACTTC.

This clone was found once. The rearrangement joins TRBV6-1 to TRBJ1-6, with 9 bases matching TRBD1. Germline V lookup: CDR1 MNHNS, CDR2 SASEGT. V was clipped by 3 bases and J by 9 bases; unmatched bases: 6. The CDR3 has 15 residues. The CDR3 DNA reads as TGTGCCAGCAGTGATGCGAAGGGACAGGGTTCACCCCTCCACTTT. It specifies CASSDAKGQGSPLHF.

This clone was detected ten times or more. The chain combines TRBV28 with TRBJ1-1, with no clear D. CDR1 is MDHEN and CDR2 is SYDVKM in the germline V gene. This CDR3 is 13 amino acids long. V shed 5 bases and J shed 1 base, with 8 bases lying between them. The DNA of the CDR3 is TGTGCCAGCAGTCCGCCCTGGAACACTGAAGCTTTCTTT. Translating gives CASSPPWNTEAFF.

V is TRBV20-1 and J is TRBJ1-1; maybe TRBD1 (5 bases). The ends were cut back, 2 bases at V and 3 bases at J, with 13 bases in the middle. The CDR3 sequence is 14 residues long. The germline V gene encodes CDR1 DFQATT and CDR2 SNEGSKA (reference sequence). DNA for the CDR3: TGCAGTGCTAGACGAGGGGATCGGGACACTGAAGCTTTCTTT. Translated, it gives CSARRGDRDTEAFF.

In its sample, this clone was seen a few times. CDR3: CASSEGSSGFYEQYF. DNA for the CDR3: TGTGCCAGCAGTGAAGGTTCCAGCGGGTTCTACGAGCAGTACTTC. V usage is TRBV6-1 and J usage is TRBJ2-7; D perhaps matches TRBD2 (6 bases). There are 15 residues in the CDR3. Trimming took off 1 base at V and 3 bases at J, with 13 bases between the two ends. Germline CDR1 is MNHNS and CDR2 is SASEGT.

In this sample, this clone is medium-sized. The chain couples TRBV28 to TRBJ2-1; 14 nucleotides agree with TRBD2. Looked up from germline, CDR1 is MDHEN and CDR2 is SYDVKM. The CDR3 contains 18 residues. V was clipped by 5 bases and J by 1 base; unmatched bases: 7. This chain's CDR3 is CASSPGTSGRVSYNEQFF. CDR3 nucleotide sequence: TGTGCCAGCAGTCCAGGGACTAGCGGGAGAGTATCCTACAATGAGCAGTTCTTC. Combining the CDR3 with reference TRBV28 and TRBJ2-1 gives the whole variable domain DVKVTQSSRYLVKRTGEKVFLECVQDMDHENMFWYRQDPGLGLRLIYFSYDVKMKEKGDIPEGYSVSREKKERFSLILESASTNQTSMYLCASSPGTSGRVSYNEQFFGPGTRLTVL.

To note about this clone: Relative to the germline gene, one junction end is altered; a read error may explain this. This sequence joins TRBV2 and TRBJ2-2; 12 bases are shared with TRBD2. The germline gives CDR1 SNHLY, CDR2 FYNNEI. The CDR3 extends over 16 amino acids. In DNA, the CDR3 is TGTGCCAGCAGGGGTACTAGCGGGAGGCACACCGCGGAGCTGTTTTTT. Protein: CASRGTSGRHTAELFF. Filled out from reference TRBV2 and TRBJ2-2, the complete variable domain reads EPEVTQTPSHQVTQMGQEVILRCVPISNHLYFYWYRQILGQKVEFLVSFYNNEISEKSEIFDDQFSVERPDGSNFTLKIRSTKLEDSAMYFCASRGTSGRHTAELFFGEGSRLTVL.

This clone was seen repeatedly, ten times or more. The V and J genes are TRBV7-8 and TRBJ2-1, with 16 bases aligning to TRBD2. CDR1 and CDR2 (germline): SGHVS, FQNEAQ. The CDR3 extends over 16 amino acids. J was trimmed by 7 bases and V by 3 bases; bases with no gene match: 3. CDR3 in amino acids: CASSLGLAGGDNEQFF. In DNA form, the CDR3 reads TGTGCCAGCAGCTTGGGACTAGCGGGAGGGGATAATGAGCAGTTCTTC.

This clone was detected a few times. The J gene is TRBJ1-1, the V gene TRBV6-1; maybe TRBD1 (5 bases). Germline V lookup: CDR1 MNHNS, CDR2 SASEGT. The CDR3 runs to 13 residues. Trimming took off 10 bases at V and 4 bases at J, with 16 bases between the two ends. In DNA form, the CDR3 reads TGTGCCATCACCCCGGGGGGTGCCACTGAAGCTTTCTTT. It encodes CAITPGGATEAFF.

This clone was recorded at least ten times. J is TRBJ2-1 and V is TRBV19; the D gene could be TRBD1 or TRBD2 (5 bases each). The CDR3 loop spans 11 amino acids. V lost 4 bases and J lost 8, with 6 bases in between. Per germline, CDR1 LNHDA and CDR2 SQIVND (reference sequence). CDR3 sequence: CASSRGDEQFF. DNA of the CDR3: TGTGCCAGTAGTAGAGGGGATGAGCAGTTCTTC.

This clone was seen repeatedly, ten times or more. The chain has TRBV5-4 and TRBJ2-7; 11 nucleotides line up with TRBD2. Germline lookup yields CDR1 SGHNT and CDR2 YYREEE (reference sequence). V was pared by 4 bases and J by 7 bases, with 13 bases of the junction left unmatched. This CDR3 has 16 residues. The CDR3 sequence: CASSGNETSGNLEQYF. DNA of the CDR3: TGTGCCAGCAGCGGCAACGAGACTAGCGGGAACCTTGAGCAGTACTTC.

Sample share makes this clone medium-sized. The chain joins TRBV6-1 to TRBJ2-1; TRBD2 aligns across 10 bases. Germline lookup yields CDR1 MNHNS and CDR2 SASEGT. V dropped 3 bases and J dropped 9; count of bases not matched to a gene: 11. The CDR3 sequence is 16 residues long. CDR3 loop: CASSEYRSGRGLEQFF. As DNA, the CDR3 is TGTGCCAGCAGTGAGTATAGGAGCGGGAGGGGACTTGAGCAGTTCTTC.

This chain connects TRBV28 to TRBJ1-2, with 10 bases aligning to TRBD1. CDR1 MDHEN and CDR2 SYDVKM come from the germline V gene. With 3 bases clipped from V and 9 bases from J, the junction kept 4 bases outside the gene matches. This CDR3 is built from 13 residues. CDR3 region: CASSLGTGDCYTF. The DNA of the CDR3 is TGTGCCAGCAGTTTGGGGACAGGGGATTGCTACACCTTC.

This clone was detected many times. This rearrangement joins TRBV3-1 to TRBJ1-2; 7 nucleotides line up with TRBD1. The germline V gene has CDR1 LGHDT and CDR2 YNNKEL (reference sequence). V gave up 2 bases and J gave up 5 bases; unmatched junction bases: 11. The CDR3 has 16 residues. The CDR3 loop reads CASSQRTGGGTYGYTF. CDR3 in DNA: TGTGCCAGCAGCCAAAGGACAGGCGGGGGGACTTATGGCTACACCTTC.

This clone was observed at least ten times. A single base separates this from a much larger clone, so it may be a read error. The V call is TRBV12-3 or TRBV12-4, the J call TRBJ2-7; D call uncertain. CDR3 length: 14 amino acids. The CDR3 loop reads CASSSRGPTYERYF. The CDR3 nucleotides read TGTGCCAGCAGCTCCCGTGGCCCCACCTACGAGCGGTACTTC.

This chain joins TRBV27 and TRBJ1-2; 9 bases agree with TRBD1. After removal of 6 bases from V and 8 bases from J, the junction contained 13 bases not matched to a gene. The CDR3 contains 15 residues. CDR1 and CDR2 from the germline V gene are MNHEY and SMNVEV (reference sequence). In nucleotides, the CDR3 is TGTGCCAGCAGCCCCGCTCCGGGACAGGGCGACGGCTACACCTTC. This translates into CASSPAPGQGDGYTF.

The chain couples TRBV7-3 to TRBJ2-2; 7 positions agree with TRBD1. V gave up 2 bases and J gave up 1 base; unmatched junction bases: 7. Germline V gives CDR1 SGHTA, CDR2 FQGTGA. This CDR3 comprises 17 residues. CDR3 residues: CASSLFGQGVNTGELFF. CDR3 in DNA: TGTGCCAGCAGCTTATTTGGGCAGGGGGTGAACACCGGGGAGCTGTTTTTT.

The table lists this clone with many counts. This chain links TRBV6-1 with TRBJ2-6; 8 positions match TRBD2. Germline loops: CDR1 MNHNS, CDR2 SASEGT. J lost 1 base, V lost 2 bases, and 7 bases had no gene match. The CDR3 consists of 18 residues. CDR3 in amino acids: CASSEKREFGSGANVLTF. Written as DNA, the CDR3 is TGTGCCAGCAGTGAAAAGCGGGAGTTCGGTTCTGGGGCCAACGTCCTGACTTTC.

At least ten counts were recorded for this clone. V gene TRBV18 combines with J gene TRBJ1-1; D is unclear. Germline V gene data show CDR1 as KGHSH and CDR2 as LQKENI. V was clipped by 3 bases and J by 1 base, with 9 bases between them. The CDR3 totals 14 residues. CDR3 sequence reads: CASSPTHENTEAFF. The CDR3 coding sequence is TGTGCCAGCTCACCCACACATGAGAACACTGAAGCTTTCTTT.

The table lists this clone with many counts. The chain employs TRBV6-2 or TRBV6-3 and TRBJ1-1, with D unclear. Germline lookup yields CDR1 MNHEY and CDR2 SVGEGT. V lost 6 bases and J 3 bases, leaving 11 bases between the germline ends. This CDR3 region has 13 residues. This chain's CDR3 is CASRRSGYTEAFF. DNA for the CDR3: TGTGCCAGCAGGCGGAGTGGGTACACTGAAGCTTTCTTT.